The 4 T cell receptor beta chains given below trace back to one sample, sequenced in a study of Graves' ophthalmopathy and Graves' hyperthyroidism. The study amplified TCR beta CDR3 regions using RNA transcripts. Second-round multiplex PCR came after first-round RT-PCR with HTBI primers. TCRdb analysed the multiplex PCR reads with MiXCR anew, one entry per CDR3 protein. The sample includes almost 400,000 distinct CDR3 sequences, about 18% seen only once; the top ten take roughly 1.5%. The sequenced material came from peripheral blood. The receptors here all came from a woman between 18 and 30 years old with Graves' ophthalmopathy.

This clonotype was counted a few times. This chain uses TRBV5-4 with TRBJ2-5, with D perhaps TRBD2 (6 bases). Trimming pared 2 bases from V and 10 bases from J, leaving 12 bases between. CDR1 and CDR2 from the germline V gene are SGHNT and YYREEE (reference sequence). CDR3 length equals 12 residues. CDR3 in amino acids: CASSFGGDLQYF. The CDR3 region has the DNA TGTGCCAGCAGCTTCGGCGGGGACCTCCAGTACTTC.

The chain uses TRBV7-2 and TRBJ1-3, with no clear D. Germline-derived CDR1 and CDR2 are SGHTA and FQGNSA. V dropped 4 bases and J dropped 0 bases, with 10 bases sitting between them. This CDR3 comprises 15 residues. The DNA of the CDR3 is TGTGCCAGCAGCTCCGACGGGAACTCTGGAAACACCATATATTTT. This gives the protein CASSSDGNSGNTIYF.

This chain joins TRBV12-3 or TRBV12-4 and TRBJ2-5; D is perhaps TRBD1 or TRBD2 (6 bases each). The CDR3 runs 14 residues. Trimming cost V 7 bases and J 2 bases, with 14 bases left between them. In DNA form, the CDR3 reads TGTGCCAGCAACCCAGGGGACTCGCAAGAGACCCAGTACTTC. Protein sequence: CASNPGDSQETQYF.

This clonotype has at least ten counts. V is TRBV29-1 and J is TRBJ2-2; 9 bases map to TRBD1. The length of the CDR3 is 13 residues. The germline gives CDR1 SQVTM, CDR2 ANQGSEA. With V trimmed by 6 bases and J by 7 bases, 6 bases remained unmatched. The CDR3 sequence is CSVPQGADGELFF. In nucleotides, the CDR3 is TGCAGCGTACCACAGGGGGCTGACGGGGAGCTGTTTTTT.